This T cell receptor (beta chain) appears in the sequencing data of a study of vaccination and CD4 T cells after COVID-19. Study information: Cells received overlapping spike peptides from SARS-CoV-2, HCoV-NL63, HCoV-OC43 and HCoV-229E as stimulation.

Specified treatment: approximately nine-day PBMC culture with coronavirus spike peptide pools or control peptides (ViraFEST assay). Via ViraFEST, peptide pools expanded antigen-specific T cells before TCR sequencing. Negative selection separated CD4+ T cells from 10-day cultures. The CDR3 has 15 residues. Trimming pared 7 bases from V and 2 bases from J, leaving 17 bases between. Germline values: CDR1 LNHDA, CDR2 SQIVND (reference sequence). With the Oncomine TCR Beta short-read assay, DNA from cultured CD4+ T cells was sequenced. Cultured CD4+ T cells were the source of extracted genomic DNA. TCRdb analysed the PCR reads with MiXCR anew, one entry per CDR3 protein. This table holds around 9,700 distinct CDR3 sequences, roughly 26% found once. This clonotype came up a few times. No antigen is known for it.

The V gene is TRBV19, the J gene TRBJ2-5; D is possibly TRBD1 (6 bases). The material was CD4+ T cells from blood, cultured in vitro, obtained after SARS-CoV-2 vaccination. This sequence originates from a human donor who had recovered from COVID-19. The CDR3 region is CASMRLGQGQETQYF. The CDR3, as DNA: TGTGCCAGTATGCGTCTAGGGCAGGGGCAAGAGACCCAGTACTTC.